The 10 T cell receptor beta chains below come from one sample, sequenced in a study of blood T cell repertoires in COVID-19. Sequencing used immunoSEQ multiplex PCR; TCRdb keeps in-frame clones, though not all of them. Of around 200,000 clones in the sample, 80% to 90% are singletons; the top ten hold less than 25%. Sequencing was performed on peripheral blood. The receptors here all came from a man in his sixties or seventies with active or convalescent COVID-19.

This chain connects TRBV27 to TRBJ2-4, with D tentatively TRBD1 (6 bases). Germline assignment: CDR1 MNHEY and CDR2 SMNVEV (reference sequence). Trimming removed 6 bases from V and 0 bases from J, with 9 bases in between. The CDR3 covers 14 residues. CDR3 DNA sequence: TGTGCCAGCAGGCGCAGGGGAGCCAAAAACATTCAGTACTTC. It codes for CASRRRGAKNIQYF.

The J gene is TRBJ1-5, the V gene TRBV19, with D perhaps TRBD1 (6 bases). CDR1 is LNHDA, CDR2 SQIVND, per germline (reference sequence). V dropped 3 bases and J dropped 6 bases, with 18 bases sitting between them. The CDR3 has 16 residues. This CDR3 is CASSMGAVVGGQPQHF. Here the CDR3 DNA reads TGTGCCAGTAGTATGGGGGCAGTTGTAGGGGGTCAGCCCCAGCATTTT.

This chain connects TRBV7-2 to TRBJ1-6; 8 positions agree with TRBD1. The CDR3 runs 14 residues. Trimming took 5 bases from V and 7 from J; bases not matched to a gene: 4. Germline V gene data show CDR1 as SGHTA and CDR2 as FQGNSA. DNA for the CDR3: TGTGCCAGCAGCCCCAGGACAGGGAATTCACCCCTCCACTTT. It yields the protein CASSPRTGNSPLHF.

The chain links TRBV30 to TRBJ2-7; possible D gene TRBD1, 6 bases. Trimming left V 4 bases short and J 6 bases short, with 16 bases between. This CDR3 has 13 amino acids. The germline V gene encodes CDR1 GTSNPN and CDR2 SVGIG (reference sequence). The CDR3 nucleotides read TGTGCCTGGAACCCAACAGGGACGCGCGAGCAGTACTTC. Translating it yields CAWNPTGTREQYF.

This clone was detected once. CDR3 loop: CASSSGQIPYSNQPQHF. In DNA, the CDR3 is TGTGCCAGCAGCTCGGGACAGATACCCTATAGCAATCAGCCCCAGCATTTT. The V call is TRBV28, the J call TRBJ1-5; 7 nucleotides align to TRBD1. The CDR3 extends over 17 amino acids. Germline V CDR1 and CDR2: MDHEN, SYDVKM. The trim removed 6 bases at V and 0 bases at J, leaving 11 bases unmatched.

The rearrangement uses TRBV11-2 and TRBJ1-2, with 7 bases that match TRBD1. Germline V gene lookup returns CDR1 SGHAT and CDR2 FQNNGV. There are 14 residues in the CDR3. J lost 0 bases, V lost 5 bases, and 3 bases had no gene match. Written as DNA, the CDR3 is TGTGCCAGCAGCACAGGGGTGGCTAACTATGGCTACACCTTC. It codes for CASSTGVANYGYTF.

This chain connects TRBV15 to TRBJ2-7; TRBD1 matches 9 bases. CDR1 LNHNV and CDR2 YYDKDF come from the germline V gene (reference sequence). The ends lost 5 bases at V and 2 bases at J; junction bases unmatched: 7. The CDR3 runs 15 residues. CDR3 in DNA: TGTGCCACCAGCGGACCGGGACAGGGAACCTACGAGCAGTACTTC. Its protein product is CATSGPGQGTYEQYF.

This clone has just a few counts. This chain uses TRBV5-6 with TRBJ1-2, with 7 positions matching TRBD1. Germline V lookup: CDR1 SGHDT, CDR2 YYEEEE. The CDR3 covers 14 residues. V shed 0 bases, J shed 6 bases, and the junction held 5 bases outside the gene matches. In DNA form, the CDR3 reads TGTGCCAGCAGCTTGGTGTCAGGGGGGCATGGCTACACCTTC. Translating it yields CASSLVSGGHGYTF.

The chain is built from TRBV7-9 and TRBJ1-4, with a possible D match to TRBD1 (6 bases). Germline values: CDR1 SEHNR, CDR2 FQNEAQ (reference sequence). The CDR3 loop spans 13 amino acids. Trimming left V 1 base short and J 17 bases short, with 17 bases between. CDR3 in amino acids: CASSLVGGADIFF. The CDR3 DNA reads TGTGCCAGCAGCTTAGTAGGGGGGGCCGACATATTTTTT. Combining the CDR3 with reference TRBV7-9 and TRBJ1-4 gives the whole variable domain DTGVSQNPRHKITKRGQNVTFRCDPISEHNRLYWYRQTLGQGPEFLTYFQNEAQLEKSRLLSDRFSAERPKGSFSTLEIQRTEQGDSAMYLCASSLVGGADIFFGSGTQLSVL.

This chain links TRBV7-2 with TRBJ1-5; D is undetermined. Germline V gene lookup returns CDR1 SGHTA and CDR2 FQGNSA. This CDR3 has 13 amino acids. The V gene lost 6 bases and the J gene lost 4 bases, with 10 bases spanning the gap. CDR3 in amino acids: CASSQERNQPQHF. The CDR3 nucleotides read TGTGCCAGCAGTCAGGAGCGGAATCAGCCCCAGCATTTT.